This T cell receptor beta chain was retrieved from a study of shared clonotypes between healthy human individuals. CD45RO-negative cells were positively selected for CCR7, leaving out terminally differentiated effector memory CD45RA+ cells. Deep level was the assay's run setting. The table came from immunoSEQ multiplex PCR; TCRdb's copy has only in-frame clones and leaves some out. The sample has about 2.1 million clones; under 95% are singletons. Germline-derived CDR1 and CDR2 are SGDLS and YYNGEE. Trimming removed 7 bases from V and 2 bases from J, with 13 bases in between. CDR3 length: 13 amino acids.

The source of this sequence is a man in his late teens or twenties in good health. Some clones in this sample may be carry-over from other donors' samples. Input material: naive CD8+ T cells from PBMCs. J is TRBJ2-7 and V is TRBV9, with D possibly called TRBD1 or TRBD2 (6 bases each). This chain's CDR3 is CASGGDNPYEQYF. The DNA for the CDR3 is TGTGCCAGCGGAGGGGACAACCCCTACGAGCAGTACTTC. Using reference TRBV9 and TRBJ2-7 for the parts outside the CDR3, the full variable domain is DSGVTQTPKHLITATGQRVTLRCSPRSGDLSVYWYQQSLDQGLQFLIQYYNGEERAKGNILERFSAQQFPDLHSELNLSSLELGDSALYFCASGGDNPYEQYFGPGTRLTVT.